This is a list of T cell receptor beta chains from one sample in a study of CD8+ T cells in alopecia areata. The protocol was immunoSEQ multiplex PCR, while the TCRdb copy is restricted to in-frame clones and leaves out a portion. Of roughly 170,000 clones in the sample, 59% were seen once. The sequencing used CD4+ T cells sorted from blood, collected at week 0. The receptors here all came from a human donor with alopecia areata. Both conserved end residues are part of each CDR3. D genes are given only for firm matches. Expanded clones are given a class, and other clones once, few, many or no size at all.

>-|-|TRBV27|TRBJ1-6
CASSLLYLESPLHF
>-|-|TRBV6-5|TRBJ1-6
CASSLTAQRFPLHF
>-|-|TRBV30|TRBJ2-1
CAWSGNSYGQQFF
>-|-|TRBV29-1|TRBJ2-7
CSVEGQGGHEQYF
>-|-|TRBV2|TRBJ2-2
CASSEVDAGELFF
>-|TRBD1|TRBV30|TRBJ2-3
CAWSALPGQGRNTQYF
>-|-|TRBV30|TRBJ1-5
CAWSGDSNQPQHF
>-|TRBD2|TRBV5-1|TRBJ2-7
CASSAGRGADEQYF
>-|-|TRBV5-1|TRBJ2-1
CASSLFVGAGNEQFF
>-|-|TRBV11-3|TRBJ1-4
CASSSWQGDEKLFF
>-|-|TRBV30|TRBJ2-7
CAWRPQLQGLRSEQYF
>-|TRBD1|TRBV4-2|TRBJ1-1
CASSRLGQTNTEAFF
>-|-|TRBV4-1|TRBJ2-7
CASSQRPAPDGAYEQYF
>once|-|TRBV30|TRBJ1-2
CAWSHGTNGGYTF
>-|-|TRBV2|TRBJ2-7
CASTGESYEQYF
>-|-|TRBV27|TRBJ2-5
CANRITGSETQYF